What follows are 22 T cell receptor beta chains derived from one specimen sequenced in a study of human T cells and chemical hapten exposure. Time point in this sample: pre-sensitization, week 0. The treatment: therapeutic diphenylcyclopropenone sensitization with weekly scalp DPC. Total RNA was isolated from unfractionated whole blood. TCRdb passed the RACE reads through MiXCR, listing each CDR3 protein once. Among tens of thousands of distinct CDR3 sequences listed, 9% to 15% were seen once. This sample comprised whole blood, obtained in connection with sensitization to the hapten diphenylcyclopropenone (DPC). The receptors stem from a woman in her 40s with alopecia areata. Some clones in this sample may be carry-over from other donors' samples.

There are many counts of this clonotype. This sequence joins TRBV6-1 and TRBJ2-3; no firm D call. The CDR3 contains 16 residues. The V end lost 2 bases, the J end lost 8 bases, and 20 bases lay between the germline ends. Germline assignment: CDR1 MNHNS and CDR2 SASEGT. The CDR3 coding sequence is TGTGCCAGCAGTGAAAGGATTGGGTCACCCCGTGGTACGCAGTATTTT. The encoded protein is CASSERIGSPRGTQYF.

The sample holds a few counts of this clonotype. The V and J genes are TRBV6-1 and TRBJ1-2; 8 bases align to TRBD1. V shed 8 bases and J 5 bases; nucleotides not matched to a gene: 19. Germline V lookup: CDR1 MNHNS, CDR2 SASEGT. CDR3 length equals 17 residues. In DNA form, the CDR3 reads TGTGCCAGCCATCCCGGGACAGGTTCCTCTAGTCCTTATGGCTACACCTTC. Protein product: CASHPGTGSSSPYGYTF.

This clonotype was seen only a few times. The chain joins TRBV10-2 to TRBJ2-1; D possibly corresponds to TRBD1 (6 bases). Deletions cut 0 bases from V and 4 bases from J, with 7 bases between. The germline V gene encodes CDR1 WSHSY and CDR2 SAAADI. The CDR3 is made up of 14 amino acids. The CDR3 bases are TGCGCCAGCAGTGAGTCAGGGGGTTACAATGAGCAGTTCTTC. This codes for CASSESGGYNEQFF.

The gene calls are TRBV29-1 and TRBJ2-7, with D perhaps being TRBD1 or TRBD2 (6 bases each). This CDR3 is built from 13 residues. Germline V gene lookup returns CDR1 SQVTM and CDR2 ANQGSEA. V was pared by 3 bases and J by 3 bases, with 12 bases between. CDR3: CSVDVGGGYEQYF. The CDR3 nucleotides read TGCAGCGTTGACGTAGGGGGAGGCTACGAGCAGTACTTC.

Only a few counts were recorded for this clonotype. The rearrangement uses TRBV7-6 and TRBJ2-2; 9 nucleotides match TRBD1. The CDR3 is 15 residues long. In germline, CDR1 is SGHVS, CDR2 FNYEAQ. V dropped 4 bases and J dropped 7; count of bases not matched to a gene: 7. CDR3 in DNA: TGTGCCAGCAGCTCGCCGGGACAGGGCGGCGGGGAGCTGTTTTTT. It is translated as CASSSPGQGGGELFF.

This clonotype was seen a few times. This rearrangement joins TRBV12-3 or TRBV12-4 to TRBJ1-1; possibly TRBD1 for D (5 bases). V dropped 7 bases and J dropped 1 base, with 10 bases sitting between them. The CDR3 spans 13 residues. CDR3 residues: CASNRGGNTEAFF. The CDR3, as DNA: TGTGCCAGCAATCGTGGGGGGAACACTGAAGCTTTCTTT.

The V call is TRBV10-3, the J call TRBJ2-7; the match to TRBD1 covers 7 bases. The germline V gene has CDR1 ENHRY and CDR2 SYGVKD. This CDR3 contains 12 residues. V shed 5 bases, J shed 4 bases, and the junction held 2 bases outside the gene matches. Written as DNA, the CDR3 is TGTGCCATCAGTTTGGACAGGTACGAGCAGTACTTC. It encodes CAISLDRYEQYF.

Concerning this clonotype itself: A single base separates this from a much larger clone, so it may be a read error. This chain uses TRBV25-1 with TRBJ1-1; D perhaps matches TRBD1 (6 bases). Germline assignment: CDR1 MGHDK and CDR2 SYGVNS. The V end was cut by 7 bases, the J end by 0 bases, with 15 bases between. This CDR3 contains 15 residues. This CDR3 reads CASTPGALVNTEAFF. The CDR3 nucleotides are TGTGCCAGCACCCCGGGGGCATTAGTGAACACTGAAGCTTTCTTT.

The sample holds a few counts of this clonotype. The chain couples TRBV4-3 to TRBJ2-3; the match to TRBD1 covers 7 bases. The germline CDR1 and CDR2 sequences are LGHNA and YSLEER. The junction had 7 bases not matched to a gene; V was cut back by 0 bases and J by 13 bases. This CDR3 has 13 residues. The CDR3 loop is CASSQEPRGPEYF. The CDR3 DNA is TGCGCCAGCAGCCAAGAGCCAAGGGGGCCCGAGTATTTT.

The gene calls are TRBV28 and TRBJ1-4; maybe TRBD1 (5 bases). Germline CDR1 MDHEN, CDR2 SYDVKM. V dropped 6 bases and J dropped 8 bases, with 10 bases sitting between them. The CDR3 is 12 amino acids. CDR3 sequence reads: CASSTQGEKLFF. The CDR3 DNA is TGTGCCAGCAGCACGCAGGGCGAAAAACTGTTTTTT.

This clonotype was detected ten times or more. The J gene is TRBJ1-5, the V gene TRBV23-1; 9 bases are a match to TRBD1. TRBV23-1 has ORF status, its function being uncertain. This CDR3 has 16 amino acids. The V gene end was trimmed by 4 bases and the J gene end by 7 bases; junction bases not matched to a gene: 11. CDR3 sequence (DNA): TGCGCCAGCAGTCCCTCAGGGACAGGGTATTTACAGCCCCAGCATTTT. This translates into CASSPSGTGYLQPQHF.

The chain has TRBV6-6 and TRBJ1-5, with D uncertain. V gave up 10 bases and J gave up 3 bases, with 16 bases separating them. Looked up from germline, CDR1 is MNHNY and CDR2 is SVGAGI (reference sequence). The length of the CDR3 is 14 residues. The CDR3 bases are TGTGCCACATCGATTGCAGACATCAATCAGCCCCAGCATTTT. Translated, it gives CATSIADINQPQHF.

This clonotype has a count of ten or more. This rearrangement joins TRBV29-1 to TRBJ2-4; D gene unclear. CDR1 is SQVTM and CDR2 is ANQGSEA in the germline V gene. CDR3 length equals 11 residues. V lost 4 bases, J lost 1 base, and 2 bases lay in between. The CDR3 coding sequence is TGCAGCGTTGTGGCCAAAAACATTCAGTACTTC. Its translation: CSVVAKNIQYF.

About this clonotype: The junction departs from the called germline gene at one end, perhaps through a read error. The chain is built from TRBV7-3 and TRBJ2-2, with a weak D call TRBD1 (5 bases). Looked up from germline, CDR1 is SGHTA and CDR2 is FQGTGA. This CDR3 has 17 residues. The CDR3 nucleotides are TGTGCCAGCAGCCTAACAGGACCGGCCTCCTCCACCGGGGAGCTGTTTTTT. Translated: CASSLTGPASSTGELFF.

V gene TRBV27 combines with J gene TRBJ2-1; D possibly uses TRBD1 or TRBD2 (6 bases each). This CDR3 is built from 12 residues. CDR1 is MNHEY and CDR2 is SMNVEV in the germline V gene (reference sequence). Trimming cost V 7 bases and J 7 bases, with 11 bases left between them. The chain's CDR3 is CASNTGRNEQFF. The CDR3 region has the DNA TGTGCCAGCAATACAGGGAGGAATGAGCAGTTCTTC.

The V call is TRBV7-2, the J call TRBJ1-1; possible D gene TRBD1, 5 bases. The CDR3 has 14 residues. V lost 5 bases and J lost 1, with 11 bases in between. Looked up from germline, CDR1 is SGHTA and CDR2 is FQGNSA. CDR3 in amino acids: CASSTGLPNTEAFF. The CDR3 DNA is TGTGCCAGCAGCACGGGACTTCCGAACACTGAAGCTTTCTTT.

This clonotype has at least ten counts. The chain is built from TRBV10-1 and TRBJ2-1; 13 nucleotides agree with TRBD2. The junction had 15 bases not matched to a gene; V was cut back by 3 bases and J by 4 bases. The CDR3 extends over 20 amino acids. The V gene's germline CDR1 is WNHNN and CDR2 SYGVQD (reference sequence). The CDR3 DNA reads as TGCGCCAGCAGTGATCAGGGACTAGCGGGACGGGGCCCTAATTACAATGAGCAGTTCTTC. Its protein product is CASSDQGLAGRGPNYNEQFF.

V usage is TRBV28 and J usage is TRBJ2-3, with D perhaps TRBD2 (6 bases). Germline CDR1 MDHEN, CDR2 SYDVKM. CDR3 length equals 16 residues. Trimming took off 2 bases at V and 3 bases at J, with 15 bases between the two ends. The CDR3: CASSLARASVTDTQYF. The DNA of the CDR3 is TGTGCCAGCAGTTTAGCGAGGGCTAGCGTGACAGATACGCAGTATTTT.

This clonotype was detected only a few times. The V gene is TRBV29-1, the J gene TRBJ1-5; D uncertain. There are 12 residues in the CDR3. V dropped 4 bases and J dropped 4 bases, with 8 bases sitting between them. CDR1 SQVTM and CDR2 ANQGSEA come from the germline V gene. The CDR3 here is CSVAGLNQPQHF. The CDR3 bases are TGCAGCGTTGCCGGTTTGAATCAGCCCCAGCATTTT. Combining the CDR3 with reference TRBV29-1 and TRBJ1-5 gives the whole variable domain SAVISQKPSRDICQRGTSLTIQCQVDSQVTMMFWYRQQPGQSLTLIATANQGSEATYESGFVIDKFPISRPNLTFSTLTVSNMSPEDSSIYLCSVAGLNQPQHFGDGTRLSIL.

V gene TRBV13 combines with J gene TRBJ1-1, with D tentatively TRBD1 (6 bases). The CDR3 is 16 residues long. Germline CDR1 and CDR2: PRHDT and FYEKMQ (reference sequence). The germline V and J ends were trimmed by 1 base and 1 base, with 13 bases remaining between them. The CDR3 sequence: CASSLVRRGANTEAFF. The CDR3 DNA reads TGTGCCAGCAGCTTAGTTAGGAGGGGGGCGAACACTGAAGCTTTCTTT. Variable domain in full (rest from reference TRBV13 and TRBJ1-1): AAGVIQSPRHLIKEKRETATLKCYPIPRHDTVYWYQQGPGQDPQFLISFYEKMQSDKGSIPDRFSAQQFSDYHSELNMSSLELGDSALYFCASSLVRRGANTEAFFGQGTRLTVV.

This chain connects TRBV29-1 to TRBJ2-7, with a possible D match to TRBD1 (6 bases). The germline V and J ends were trimmed by 2 bases and 5 bases, with 10 bases remaining between them. The CDR3 spans 12 residues. Germline V CDR1 and CDR2: SQVTM, ANQGSEA. The CDR3 nucleotides are TGCAGCGTTGAACAGGGGCTCCACGAGCAGTACTTC. This sequence encodes CSVEQGLHEQYF.

In this sample, this clonotype turned up a few times. This chain joins TRBV12-5 and TRBJ1-4; a weak D match, TRBD1 (6 bases). Trimming removed 8 bases at V and 4 bases at J, with 11 bases between. The CDR3 covers 13 residues. Germline V gene lookup returns CDR1 LGHNT and CDR2 FRNRAP. CDR3 coding DNA: TGTGCTAGTAAACAGGGCAATAATGAAAAACTGTTTTTT. Translation: CASKQGNNEKLFF.